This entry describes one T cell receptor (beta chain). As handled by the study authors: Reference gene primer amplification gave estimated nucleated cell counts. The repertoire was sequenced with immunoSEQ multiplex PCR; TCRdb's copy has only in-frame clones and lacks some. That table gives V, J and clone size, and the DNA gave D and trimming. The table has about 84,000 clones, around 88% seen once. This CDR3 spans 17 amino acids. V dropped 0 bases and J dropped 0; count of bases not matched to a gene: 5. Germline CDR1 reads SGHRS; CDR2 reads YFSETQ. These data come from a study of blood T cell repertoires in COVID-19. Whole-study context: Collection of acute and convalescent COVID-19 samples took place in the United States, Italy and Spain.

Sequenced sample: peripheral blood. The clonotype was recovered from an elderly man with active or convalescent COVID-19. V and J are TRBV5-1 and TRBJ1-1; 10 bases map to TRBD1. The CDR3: CASSLEGTGVLNTEAFF. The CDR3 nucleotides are TGCGCCAGCAGCTTGGAAGGGACAGGGGTCTTGAACACTGAAGCTTTCTTT.